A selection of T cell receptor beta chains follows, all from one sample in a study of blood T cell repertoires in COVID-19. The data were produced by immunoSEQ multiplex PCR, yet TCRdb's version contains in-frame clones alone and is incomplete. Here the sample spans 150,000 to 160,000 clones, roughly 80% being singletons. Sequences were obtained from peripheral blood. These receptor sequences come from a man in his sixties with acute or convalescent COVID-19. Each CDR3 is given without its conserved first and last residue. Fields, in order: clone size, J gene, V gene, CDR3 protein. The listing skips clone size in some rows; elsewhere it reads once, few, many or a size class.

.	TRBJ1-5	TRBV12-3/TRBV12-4	ASSLDTNQPQH
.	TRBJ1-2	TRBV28	ASSSDKYYGYT
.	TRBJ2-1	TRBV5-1	ASSLGSGTNEQF
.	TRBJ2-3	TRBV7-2	ASSPLGGFGTDTQY
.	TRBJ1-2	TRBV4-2	ASSQDRSVNYGYT
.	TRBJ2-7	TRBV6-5	ASRGLAGYEQY
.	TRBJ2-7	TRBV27	ASKSDRGLSEQY
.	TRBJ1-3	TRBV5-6	ASSRQGAGSRNTIY
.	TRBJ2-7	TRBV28	ASSNSPGPPVEQY
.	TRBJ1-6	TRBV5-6	ASSFLAGWNSPLH
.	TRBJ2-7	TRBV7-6	ASSPALTGGYEQY
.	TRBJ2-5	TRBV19	ASSGQGVGETQY
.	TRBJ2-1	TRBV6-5	ASSSGQGSYNEQF
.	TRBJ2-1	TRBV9	ASSVKARADNRDRPYNEQF
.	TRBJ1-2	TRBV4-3	ASSQGQGATYGYT
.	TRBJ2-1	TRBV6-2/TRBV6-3	ASSYSSLAGGSSYNEQF
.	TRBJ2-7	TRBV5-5	ASSWRLERGESYEQY
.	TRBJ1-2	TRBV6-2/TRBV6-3	ASSTPQTGVDT
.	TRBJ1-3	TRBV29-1	SVAGVQGAAGNTIY
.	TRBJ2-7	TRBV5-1	ASSLAQGRGEQY
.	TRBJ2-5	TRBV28	ASSSPRGGGAQTQY
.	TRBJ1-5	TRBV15	ATSRQGDQPQH
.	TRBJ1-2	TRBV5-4	ASSFTGELSYT
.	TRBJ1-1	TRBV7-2	ASSTTGGNEAF
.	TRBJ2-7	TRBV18	ASSLSGTGGVEQY
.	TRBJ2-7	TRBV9	ASSAQDSLRLKQY
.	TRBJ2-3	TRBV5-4	ASSAGGGDTQY
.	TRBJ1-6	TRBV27	ASSLQGRNSPLH
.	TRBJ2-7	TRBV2	ASSRGGRPEQY
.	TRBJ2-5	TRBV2	ASRVLQAPLY
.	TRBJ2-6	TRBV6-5	ASRQRLNNNVLT
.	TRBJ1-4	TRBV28	ASSEMRGTAEKLF
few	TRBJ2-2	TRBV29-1	SVREGNRGLYTGELF
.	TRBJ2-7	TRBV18	ASSPATGPYEQY
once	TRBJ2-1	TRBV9	ASSVGIPKGDEQF